The clone carrying this T cell receptor beta chain showed up just a few times. Its matching antigen is unknown. This specimen belongs to a study of OX40 agonist ivuxolimab in advanced cancers. This CDR3 is built from 13 residues. The trim removed 7 bases at V and 9 bases at J, leaving 8 bases unmatched. Germline V gene data show CDR1 as SNHLY and CDR2 as FYNNEI. Whole-study findings and limits: In the 0.1 to 3.0 mg/kg range, CD4+ and CD8+ blood T cells had expanded clonally by week 6. It was also the case that some nonresponders had low normalized T-cell clonal expansion.

Libraries were prepared by immunoSEQ multiplex PCR; TCRdb keeps only in-frame clonotypes and omits some of them. Of tens of thousands of clones detected, approximately 89% appear once; the ten largest clones hold 0.15% to 0.2%. The sample was CD4+ or CD8+ T cells sorted from blood, taken in a trial of the OX40 agonist ivuxolimab. The chain uses TRBV2 and TRBJ2-1, with TRBD2 matching 8 bases. The source is an adult with an advanced solid tumor such as melanoma, head and neck, liver or kidney cancer. CDR3 in DNA: TGTGCCAGCAACCCTAGCGGGTATGGTGAGCAGTTCTTC. It codes for CASNPSGYGEQFF.